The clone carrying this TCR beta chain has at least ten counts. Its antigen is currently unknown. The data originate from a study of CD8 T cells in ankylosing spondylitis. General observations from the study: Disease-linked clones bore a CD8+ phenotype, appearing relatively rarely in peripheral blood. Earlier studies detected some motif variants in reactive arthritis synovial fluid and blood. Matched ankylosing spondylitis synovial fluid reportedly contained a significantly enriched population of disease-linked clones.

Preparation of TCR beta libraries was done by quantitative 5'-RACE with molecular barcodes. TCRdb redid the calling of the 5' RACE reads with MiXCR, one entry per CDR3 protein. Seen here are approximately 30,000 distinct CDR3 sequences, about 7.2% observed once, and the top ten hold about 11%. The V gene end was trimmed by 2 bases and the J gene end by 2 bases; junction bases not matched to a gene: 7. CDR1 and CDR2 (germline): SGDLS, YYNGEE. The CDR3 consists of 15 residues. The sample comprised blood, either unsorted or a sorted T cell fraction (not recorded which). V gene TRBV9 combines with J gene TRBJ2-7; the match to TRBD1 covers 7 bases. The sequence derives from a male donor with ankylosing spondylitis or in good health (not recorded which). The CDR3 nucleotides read TGTGCCAGCAGCGTCCGCCCGGGACAGCCCTACGAGCAGTACTTC. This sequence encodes CASSVRPGQPYEQYF.